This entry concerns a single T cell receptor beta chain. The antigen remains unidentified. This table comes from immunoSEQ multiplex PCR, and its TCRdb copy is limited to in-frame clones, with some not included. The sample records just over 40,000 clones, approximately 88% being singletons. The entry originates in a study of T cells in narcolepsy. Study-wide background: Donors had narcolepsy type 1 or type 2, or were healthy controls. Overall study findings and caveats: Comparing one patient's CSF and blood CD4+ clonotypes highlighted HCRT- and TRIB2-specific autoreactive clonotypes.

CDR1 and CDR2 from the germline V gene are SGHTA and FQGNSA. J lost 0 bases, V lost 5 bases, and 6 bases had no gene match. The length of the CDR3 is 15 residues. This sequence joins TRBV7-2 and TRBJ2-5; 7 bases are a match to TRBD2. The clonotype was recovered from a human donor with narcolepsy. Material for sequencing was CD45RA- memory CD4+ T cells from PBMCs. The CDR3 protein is CASSRAAGNQETQYF. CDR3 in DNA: TGTGCCAGCAGCCGGGCAGCGGGGAACCAAGAGACCCAGTACTTC.